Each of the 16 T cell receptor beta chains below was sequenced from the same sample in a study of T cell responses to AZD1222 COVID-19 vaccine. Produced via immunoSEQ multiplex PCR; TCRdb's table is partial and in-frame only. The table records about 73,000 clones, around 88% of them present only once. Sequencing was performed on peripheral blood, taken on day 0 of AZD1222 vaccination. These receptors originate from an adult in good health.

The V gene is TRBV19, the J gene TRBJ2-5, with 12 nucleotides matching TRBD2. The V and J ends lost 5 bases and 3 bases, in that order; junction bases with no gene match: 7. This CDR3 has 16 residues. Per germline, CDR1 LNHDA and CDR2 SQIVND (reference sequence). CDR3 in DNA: TGTGCCAGTAGTTCGGGACTAGCGGGCAAAAAAGAGACCCAGTACTTC. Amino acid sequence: CASSSGLAGKKETQYF.

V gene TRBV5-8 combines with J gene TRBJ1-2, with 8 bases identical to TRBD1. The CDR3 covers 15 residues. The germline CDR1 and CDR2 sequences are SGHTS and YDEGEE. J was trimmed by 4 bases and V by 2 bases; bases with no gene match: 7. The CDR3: CASSLGATGVYGYTF. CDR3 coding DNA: TGTGCCAGCAGCTTAGGGGCGACAGGGGTCTATGGCTACACCTTC.

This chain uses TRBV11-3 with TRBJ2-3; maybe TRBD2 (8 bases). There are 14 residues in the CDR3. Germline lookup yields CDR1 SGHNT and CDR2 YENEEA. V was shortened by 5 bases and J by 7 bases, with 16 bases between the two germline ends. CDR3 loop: CASSPGGLVYTQYF. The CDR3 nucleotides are TGTGCCAGCAGCCCAGGGGGACTAGTGTATACGCAGTATTTT.

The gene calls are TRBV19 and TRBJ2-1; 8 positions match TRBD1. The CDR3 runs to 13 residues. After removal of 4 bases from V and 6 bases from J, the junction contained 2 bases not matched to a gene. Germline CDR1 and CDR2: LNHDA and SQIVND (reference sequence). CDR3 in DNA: TGTGCCAGTAGTAAGGGGACAGGCAATGAGCAGTTCTTC. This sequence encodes CASSKGTGNEQFF.

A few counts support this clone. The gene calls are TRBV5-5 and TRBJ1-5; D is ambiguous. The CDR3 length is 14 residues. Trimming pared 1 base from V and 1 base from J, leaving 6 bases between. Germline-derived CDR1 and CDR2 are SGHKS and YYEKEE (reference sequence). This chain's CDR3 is CASSLRGSNQPQHF. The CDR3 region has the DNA TGTGCCAGCAGCTTGCGGGGAAGCAATCAGCCCCAGCATTTT. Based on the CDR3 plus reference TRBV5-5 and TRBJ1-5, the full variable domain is DAGVTQSPTHLIKTRGQQVTLRCSPISGHKSVSWYQQVLGQGPQFIFQYYEKEERGRGNFPDRFSARQFPNYSSELNVNALLLGDSALYLCASSLRGSNQPQHFGDGTRLSIL.

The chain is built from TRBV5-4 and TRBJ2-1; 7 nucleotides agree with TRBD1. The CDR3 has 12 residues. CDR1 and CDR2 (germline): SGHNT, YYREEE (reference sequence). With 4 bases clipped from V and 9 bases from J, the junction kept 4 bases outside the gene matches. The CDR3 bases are TGTGCCAGCAGCCCACAGGGGCTTGAGCAGTTCTTC. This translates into CASSPQGLEQFF.

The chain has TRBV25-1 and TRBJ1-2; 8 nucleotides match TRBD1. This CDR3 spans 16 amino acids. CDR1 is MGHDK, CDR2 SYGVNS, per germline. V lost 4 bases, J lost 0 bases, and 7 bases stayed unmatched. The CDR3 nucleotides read TGTGCCAGCAGTGCGCTAGGACAGGGTACTAACTATGGCTACACCTTC. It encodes CASSALGQGTNYGYTF.

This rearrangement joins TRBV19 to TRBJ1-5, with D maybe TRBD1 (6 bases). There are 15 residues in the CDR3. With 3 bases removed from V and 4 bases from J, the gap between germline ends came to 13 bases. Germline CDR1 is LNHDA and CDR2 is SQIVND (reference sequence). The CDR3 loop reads CASSMRTDRNQPQHF. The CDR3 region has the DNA TGTGCCAGTAGTATGCGGACAGACCGGAATCAGCCCCAGCATTTT. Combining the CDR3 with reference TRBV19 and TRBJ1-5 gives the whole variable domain DGGITQSPKYLFRKEGQNVTLSCEQNLNHDAMYWYRQDPGQGLRLIYYSQIVNDFQKGDIAEGYSVSREKKESFPLTVTSAQKNPTAFYLCASSMRTDRNQPQHFGDGTRLSIL.

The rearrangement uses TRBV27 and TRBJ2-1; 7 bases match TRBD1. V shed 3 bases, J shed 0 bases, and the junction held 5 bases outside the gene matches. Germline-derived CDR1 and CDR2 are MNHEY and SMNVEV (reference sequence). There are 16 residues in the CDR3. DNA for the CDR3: TGTGCCAGCAGTTTGACAGGGTATGGCTCCTACAATGAGCAGTTCTTC. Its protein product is CASSLTGYGSYNEQFF.

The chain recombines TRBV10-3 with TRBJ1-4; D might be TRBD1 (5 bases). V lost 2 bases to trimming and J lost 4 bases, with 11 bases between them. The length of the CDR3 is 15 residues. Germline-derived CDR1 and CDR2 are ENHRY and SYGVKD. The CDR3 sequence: CAISEDGGNNEKLFF. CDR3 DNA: TGTGCCATCAGTGAGGATGGGGGGAATAATGAAAAACTGTTTTTT.

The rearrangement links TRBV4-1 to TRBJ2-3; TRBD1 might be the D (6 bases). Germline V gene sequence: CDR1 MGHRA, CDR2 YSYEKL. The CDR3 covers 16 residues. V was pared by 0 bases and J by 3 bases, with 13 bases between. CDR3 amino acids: CASSQEAGALTDTQYF. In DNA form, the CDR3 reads TGCGCCAGCAGCCAAGAGGCAGGGGCTCTGACAGATACGCAGTATTTT.

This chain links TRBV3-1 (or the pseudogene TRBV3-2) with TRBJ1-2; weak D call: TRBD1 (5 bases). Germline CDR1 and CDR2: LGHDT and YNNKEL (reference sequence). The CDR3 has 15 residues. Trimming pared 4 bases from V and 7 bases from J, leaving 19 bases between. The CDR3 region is CASSPSRTNFGGYTF. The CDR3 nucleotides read TGTGCCAGCAGCCCTTCTAGGACAAACTTTGGTGGCTACACCTTC.

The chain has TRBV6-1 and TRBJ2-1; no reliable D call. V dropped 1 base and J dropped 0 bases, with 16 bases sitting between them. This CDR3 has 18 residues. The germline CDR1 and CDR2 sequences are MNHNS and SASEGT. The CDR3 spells CASSEGRRFQFSYNEQFF. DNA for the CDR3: TGTGCCAGCAGTGAAGGTCGCAGGTTCCAATTCTCCTACAATGAGCAGTTCTTC.

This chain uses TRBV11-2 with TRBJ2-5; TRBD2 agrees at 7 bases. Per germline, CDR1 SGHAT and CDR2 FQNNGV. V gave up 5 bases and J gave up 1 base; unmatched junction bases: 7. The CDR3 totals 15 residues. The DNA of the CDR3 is TGTGCCAGCAGCCCCTTGGGGGGGATCCAAGAGACCCAGTACTTC. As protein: CASSPLGGIQETQYF.

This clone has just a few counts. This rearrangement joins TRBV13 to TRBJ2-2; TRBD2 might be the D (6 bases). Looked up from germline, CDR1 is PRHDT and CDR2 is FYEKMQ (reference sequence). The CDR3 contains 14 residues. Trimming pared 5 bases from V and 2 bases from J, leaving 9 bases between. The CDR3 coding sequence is TGTGCCAGCAGCCCCGGGAGAAACACCGGGGAGCTGTTTTTT. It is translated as CASSPGRNTGELFF. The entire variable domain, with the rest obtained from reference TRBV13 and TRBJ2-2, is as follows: AAGVIQSPRHLIKEKRETATLKCYPIPRHDTVYWYQQGPGQDPQFLISFYEKMQSDKGSIPDRFSAQQFSDYHSELNMSSLELGDSALYFCASSPGRNTGELFFGEGSRLTVL.

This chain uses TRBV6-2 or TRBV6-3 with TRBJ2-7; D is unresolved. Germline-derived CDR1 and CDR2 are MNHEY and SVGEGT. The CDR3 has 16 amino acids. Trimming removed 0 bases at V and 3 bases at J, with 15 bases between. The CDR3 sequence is CASSYSFYLLSYEQYF. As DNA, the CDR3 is TGTGCCAGCAGTTACTCTTTCTATTTACTGAGCTACGAGCAGTACTTC.